This T cell receptor beta chain was captured in a study of siplizumab effects on memory and regulatory T cells. Broader study findings: In unstimulated cells, naive T cells appeared more diverse than memory T cells and seemed major alloresponse contributors. Unstimulated subsets accounted for the mapping of only a minor share of the clones that were alloreactive.

This clone occurred a few times. Its antigen is not identified. Clones were sequenced by immunoSEQ multiplex PCR, and TCRdb holds only the in-frame ones, with some missing. Counted here are about 50,000 clones, 93% occurring once; the ten biggest clones make up roughly 18%. This receptor was obtained from a human donor in good health. The specimen was CD8+ T cells sorted from blood.

The CDR3 DNA sequence: TGTGCCAGCAGTTTACGGCACGCGAGGAATGAGCAGTTCTTC. Translation: CASSLRHARNEQFF. This sequence joins TRBV28 and TRBJ2-1, with D uncertain. CDR3 length: 14 residues. The V and J ends lost 2 bases and 7 bases respectively, with 12 bases between them. Germline V gene sequence: CDR1 MDHEN, CDR2 SYDVKM.